This TCR beta chain was recorded in a study of cytomegalovirus exposure and HLA in healthy donors. Broader study findings: As a later analysis revealed, the rate of TCR association differed by HLA locus, with DRB1 most and HLA-C fewest. V- and J-gene trimming of TCR beta was linked (in a later analysis) to a missense DCLRE1C variant. Per published accounts, TCR beta sequences correctly predicted the HLA-A and HLA-B alleles of most subjects.

60 Vbeta and 13 Jbeta primers were used in PCR. Repertoires were generated with immunoSEQ multiplex PCR, while TCRdb's copy carries only in-frame clones and drops some. The sample lists 85,000 to 130,000 clones, less than 80% occurring once. Regarding this clone: Its matching antigen is unknown.

Sequences were obtained from PBMCs. This receptor was taken from a man aged 55 to 70 in good health and CMV-seronegative.

For the CDR3, the DNA is TGTGCCAGCAGCCTGCCTCAGGGTTCGAACACTGAAGCTTTCTTT. Translated, it gives CASSLPQGSNTEAFF. The chain joins TRBV4-2 to TRBJ1-1; D is perhaps TRBD1 (5 bases). The CDR3 runs 15 residues. Trimming removed 4 bases at V and 1 base at J, with 13 bases between. In germline, CDR1 is LGHNA, CDR2 YNFKEQ.